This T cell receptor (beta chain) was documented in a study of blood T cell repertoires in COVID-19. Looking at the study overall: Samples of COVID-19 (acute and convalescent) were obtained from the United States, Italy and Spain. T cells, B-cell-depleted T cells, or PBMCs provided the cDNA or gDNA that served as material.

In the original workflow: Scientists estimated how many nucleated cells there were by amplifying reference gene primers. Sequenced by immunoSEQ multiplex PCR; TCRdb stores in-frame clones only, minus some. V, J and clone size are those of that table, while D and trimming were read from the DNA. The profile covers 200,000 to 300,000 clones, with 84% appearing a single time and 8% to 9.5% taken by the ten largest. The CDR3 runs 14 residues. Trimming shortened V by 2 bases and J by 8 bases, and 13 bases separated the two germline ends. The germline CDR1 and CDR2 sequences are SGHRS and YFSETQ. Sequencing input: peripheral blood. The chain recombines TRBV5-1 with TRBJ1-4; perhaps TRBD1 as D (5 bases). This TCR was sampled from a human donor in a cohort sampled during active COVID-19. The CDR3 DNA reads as TGCGCCAGCAGCTTTGGGGGGAGCGACGAAAAACTGTTTTTT. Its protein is CASSFGGSDEKLFF.